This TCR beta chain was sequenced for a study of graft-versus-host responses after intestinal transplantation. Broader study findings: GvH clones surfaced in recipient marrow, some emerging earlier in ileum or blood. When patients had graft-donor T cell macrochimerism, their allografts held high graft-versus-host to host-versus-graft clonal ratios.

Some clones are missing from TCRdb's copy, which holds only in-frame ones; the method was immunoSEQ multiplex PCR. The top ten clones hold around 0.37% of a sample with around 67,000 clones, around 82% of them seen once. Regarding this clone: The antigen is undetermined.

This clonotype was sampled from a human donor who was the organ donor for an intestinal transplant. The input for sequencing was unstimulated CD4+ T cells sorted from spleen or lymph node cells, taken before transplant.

The CDR3 DNA sequence: TGTGCCATCAGTGAGCAAGCAGGGACAGGGAGCACAGATACGCAGTATTTT. As protein: CAISEQAGTGSTDTQYF. This chain links TRBV10-3 with TRBJ2-3, with 9 bases fitting TRBD1. Per the germline V gene, CDR1 is ENHRY and CDR2 is SYGVKD. This CDR3 spans 17 amino acids. V dropped 2 bases and J dropped 0; count of bases not matched to a gene: 6.